Listed here are 14 T cell receptor beta chains from one sample, sequenced in a study of T-cell memory formation after mild COVID-19. Each CDR3 protein is one row after TCRdb ran MiXCR on the 5' RACE reads. The data contain hundreds of thousands of distinct CDR3 sequences, approximately 19% of them singletons. The sequenced material came from PBMCs or a T cell subset sorted from them (not recorded which). These receptors were taken from a man aged 18 to 30 who had mild COVID-19 (a few samples of this study predate the infection). Cell type and time point are not known.

This sequence joins TRBV7-9 and TRBJ2-7; D gene uncertain. CDR1 and CDR2 from the germline V gene are SEHNR and FQNEAQ (reference sequence). Deletions cut 0 bases from V and 9 bases from J, with 15 bases between. This CDR3 has 14 amino acids. CDR3 DNA: TGTGCCAGCAGCTTAGCGGAGTTGGGATCGCGGCAGTACTTC. It yields the protein CASSLAELGSRQYF.

In its sample, this clonotype was seen a few times. The chain is built from TRBV5-4 and TRBJ2-7; D unresolved. Trimming took 4 bases from V and 6 from J, leaving 8 bases between them. The CDR3 spans 11 residues. The V gene's germline CDR1 is SGHNT and CDR2 YYREEE (reference sequence). DNA for the CDR3: TGTGCCAGCAGCGGTCTCGCCGAGCAGTACTTC. Protein: CASSGLAEQYF.

In its sample, this clonotype was seen many times. The rearrangement uses TRBV2 and TRBJ2-5; TRBD1 matches 10 bases. The CDR3 contains 14 residues. The junction had 8 bases not matched to a gene; V was cut back by 8 bases and J by 5 bases. The germline V gene has CDR1 SNHLY and CDR2 FYNNEI. CDR3 residues: CASPGTGARETQYF. The CDR3 nucleotides are TGTGCCAGCCCCGGGACAGGGGCAAGGGAGACCCAGTACTTC.

The V call is TRBV6-5, the J call TRBJ2-3; D gene ambiguous. Per germline, CDR1 MNHEY and CDR2 SVGAGI. The CDR3 loop spans 14 amino acids. Trimming pared 6 bases from V and 0 bases from J, leaving 10 bases between. The CDR3 loop is CASSQSPSTDTQYF. CDR3 nucleotide sequence: TGTGCCAGCAGCCAATCTCCTAGCACAGATACGCAGTATTTT.

The CDR3 spells CASSLATGLYGYTF. The CDR3 bases are TGTGCCAGCAGCTTAGCCACAGGGTTATATGGCTACACCTTC. This chain uses TRBV11-2 with TRBJ1-2, with D maybe TRBD1 (6 bases). The CDR3 is 14 amino acids. The V end lost 1 base, the J end lost 5 bases, and 11 bases lay between the germline ends. The germline V gene encodes CDR1 SGHAT and CDR2 FQNNGV.

This clonotype was seen more than once but under ten times. This chain links TRBV20-1 with TRBJ1-5; TRBD1 matches at 11 bases. V lost 5 bases and J lost 6; bases outside the gene matches: 0. Germline-derived CDR1 and CDR2 are DFQATT and SNEGSKA (reference sequence). The CDR3 runs 12 residues. CDR3 sequence (DNA): TGCAGTGCTGGACAGGGGGCTCAGCCCCAGCATTTT. This translates into CSAGQGAQPQHF.

V is TRBV29-1 and J is TRBJ1-3, with D perhaps TRBD1 (6 bases). The ends were cut back, 7 bases at V and 0 bases at J, with 10 bases in the middle. Germline CDR1 is SQVTM and CDR2 is ANQGSEA. The CDR3 extends over 13 amino acids. The CDR3 is CSARGDSGNTIYF. DNA for the CDR3: TGCAGCGCCAGGGGTGACTCTGGAAACACCATATATTTT.

This sequence joins TRBV12-3 or TRBV12-4 and TRBJ1-5, with a possible D match to TRBD1 (6 bases). CDR3 length equals 14 residues. V gave up 7 bases and J gave up 7 bases, with 17 bases separating them. The CDR3 DNA reads TGTGCCAGCACCCAGCAGGGGCAGTGGCAGCCCCAGCATTTT. This sequence encodes CASTQQGQWQPQHF.

The chain has TRBV12-3 or TRBV12-4 and TRBJ2-1; 9 bases map to TRBD2. CDR3 length: 13 amino acids. Trimming cost V 3 bases and J 8 bases; bases outside gene matches: 2. The CDR3 here is CASSFSGGYEQFF. CDR3 DNA sequence: TGTGCCAGCAGTTTTAGCGGGGGTTATGAGCAGTTCTTC.

This clonotype was seen more than once but under ten times. The V and J genes are TRBV25-1 and TRBJ1-6; D not certain. CDR1 and CDR2 (germline): MGHDK, SYGVNS. This CDR3 is 15 amino acids long. The germline V and J ends were trimmed by 5 bases and 7 bases, with 15 bases remaining between them. The CDR3 sequence is CASSSPPGPNSPLHF. DNA for the CDR3: TGTGCCAGCAGTTCCCCTCCGGGCCCCAATTCACCCCTCCACTTT.

This sequence joins TRBV6-6 and TRBJ1-1, with TRBD1 identical over 11 bases. V shed 8 bases and J 0 bases; nucleotides not matched to a gene: 20. The CDR3 runs 20 residues. Germline assignment: CDR1 MNHNY and CDR2 SVGAGI (reference sequence). CDR3 amino acids: CASGEGQGGFFQYMNTEAFF. The CDR3 nucleotides are TGTGCCAGCGGTGAGGGACAGGGGGGGTTTTTCCAATACATGAACACTGAAGCTTTCTTT.

The V gene is TRBV20-1, the J gene TRBJ2-3; D gene uncertain. CDR1 is DFQATT and CDR2 is SNEGSKA in the germline V gene (reference sequence). V was clipped by 3 bases and J by 6 bases, with 7 bases between them. This CDR3 is built from 11 residues. The CDR3 region has the DNA TGCAGTGCTAGGCCAACGGATACGCAGTATTTT. It encodes CSARPTDTQYF.

This chain uses TRBV7-2 with TRBJ2-7; 7 nucleotides agree with TRBD1. In germline, CDR1 is SGHTA, CDR2 FQGNSA. V lost 3 bases to trimming and J lost 3 bases; unmatched junction nucleotides: 2. This CDR3 is built from 13 residues. The CDR3 protein is CASSFGTDYEQYF. In DNA form, the CDR3 reads TGTGCCAGCAGCTTCGGGACAGACTACGAGCAGTACTTC.

The DNA of the CDR3 is TGTGCCAGCAGTTACGAGGCGGATAATTCACCCCTCCACTTT. This translates into CASSYEADNSPLHF. The J gene is TRBJ1-6, the V gene TRBV6-5; D call uncertain. This CDR3 contains 14 residues. Germline V CDR1 and CDR2: MNHEY, SVGAGI. The V and J ends lost 2 bases and 5 bases respectively, with 7 bases between them.